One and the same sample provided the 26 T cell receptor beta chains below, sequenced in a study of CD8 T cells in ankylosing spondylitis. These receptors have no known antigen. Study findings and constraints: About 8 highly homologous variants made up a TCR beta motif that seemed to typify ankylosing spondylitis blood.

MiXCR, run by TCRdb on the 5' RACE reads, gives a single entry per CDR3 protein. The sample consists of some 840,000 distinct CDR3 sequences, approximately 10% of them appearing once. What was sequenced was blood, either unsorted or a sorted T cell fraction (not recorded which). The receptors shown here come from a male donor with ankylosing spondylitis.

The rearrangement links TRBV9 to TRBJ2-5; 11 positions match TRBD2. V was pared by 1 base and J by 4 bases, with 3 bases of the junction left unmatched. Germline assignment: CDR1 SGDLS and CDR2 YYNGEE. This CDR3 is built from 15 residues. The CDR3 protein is CASSVSGLAGETQYF. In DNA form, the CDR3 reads TGTGCCAGCAGCGTATCAGGACTAGCGGGAGAGACCCAGTACTTC.

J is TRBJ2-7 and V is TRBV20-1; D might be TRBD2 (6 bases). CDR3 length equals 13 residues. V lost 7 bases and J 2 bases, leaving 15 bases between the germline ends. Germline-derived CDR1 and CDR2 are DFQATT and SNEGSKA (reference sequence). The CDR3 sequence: CSVLNGGTYEQYF. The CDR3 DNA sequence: TGCAGTGTCCTCAACGGGGGAACCTACGAGCAGTACTTC.

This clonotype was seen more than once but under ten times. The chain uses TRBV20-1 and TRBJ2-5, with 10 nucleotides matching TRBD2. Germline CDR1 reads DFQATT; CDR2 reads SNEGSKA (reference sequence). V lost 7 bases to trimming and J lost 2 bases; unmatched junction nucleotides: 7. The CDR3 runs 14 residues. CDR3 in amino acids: CSGIISGGQETQYF. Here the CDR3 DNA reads TGCAGTGGTATCATTAGCGGGGGGCAAGAGACCCAGTACTTC.

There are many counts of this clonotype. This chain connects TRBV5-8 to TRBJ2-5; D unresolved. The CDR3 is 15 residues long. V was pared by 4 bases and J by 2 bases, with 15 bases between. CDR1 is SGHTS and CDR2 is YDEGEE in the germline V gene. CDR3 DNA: TGTGCCAGCAGCGTTGACACCATCCTACAAGAGACCCAGTACTTC. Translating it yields CASSVDTILQETQYF.

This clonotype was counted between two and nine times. Written as DNA, the CDR3 is TGTGCCTGGAGCGGGGACAACTATGGCTACACCTTC. Protein sequence: CAWSGDNYGYTF. V is TRBV30 and J is TRBJ1-2; the D gene is possibly TRBD1 (5 bases). Trimming stripped 3 bases from V and 2 bases from J, with 7 bases between. This CDR3 spans 12 amino acids. Per germline, CDR1 GTSNPN and CDR2 SVGIG (reference sequence).

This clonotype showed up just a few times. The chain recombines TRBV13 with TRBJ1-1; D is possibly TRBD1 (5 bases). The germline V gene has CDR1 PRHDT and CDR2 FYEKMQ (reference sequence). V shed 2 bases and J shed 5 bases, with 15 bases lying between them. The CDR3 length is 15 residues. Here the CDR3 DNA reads TGTGCCAGCAGCTTATTTGAGGGGTGGGAGACTGAAGCTTTCTTT. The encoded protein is CASSLFEGWETEAFF. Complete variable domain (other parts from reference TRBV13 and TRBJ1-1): AAGVIQSPRHLIKEKRETATLKCYPIPRHDTVYWYQQGPGQDPQFLISFYEKMQSDKGSIPDRFSAQQFSDYHSELNMSSLELGDSALYFCASSLFEGWETEAFFGQGTRLTVV.

This chain's CDR3 is CSVDEEGGNTF. CDR3 bases: TGCAGCGTTGATGAGGAGGGAGGGAACACCTTC. The chain combines TRBV29-1 with TRBJ1-2; D is unclear. Germline loops: CDR1 SQVTM, CDR2 ANQGSEA. The V end lost 3 bases, the J end lost 12 bases, and 14 bases lay between the germline ends. The CDR3 has 11 residues.

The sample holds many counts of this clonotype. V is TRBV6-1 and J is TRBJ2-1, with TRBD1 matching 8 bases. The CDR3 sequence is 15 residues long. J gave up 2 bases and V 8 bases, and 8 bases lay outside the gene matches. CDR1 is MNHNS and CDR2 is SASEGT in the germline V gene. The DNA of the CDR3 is TGTGCCAGCCTCGACAGGGGACGCACCTACAATGAGCAGTTCTTC. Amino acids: CASLDRGRTYNEQFF.

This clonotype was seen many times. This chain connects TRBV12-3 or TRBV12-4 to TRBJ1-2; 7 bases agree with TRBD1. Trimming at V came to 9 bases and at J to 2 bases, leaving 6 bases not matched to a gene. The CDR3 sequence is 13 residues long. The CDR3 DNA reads TGTGCCAGTACCGACAGGGCCAACTATGGCTACACCTTC. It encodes CASTDRANYGYTF.

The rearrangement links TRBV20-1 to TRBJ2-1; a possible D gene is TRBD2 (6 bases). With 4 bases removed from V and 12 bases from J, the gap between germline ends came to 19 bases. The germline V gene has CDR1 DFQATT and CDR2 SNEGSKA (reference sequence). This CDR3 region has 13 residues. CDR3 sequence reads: CSAIPGLSIGQFF. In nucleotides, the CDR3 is TGCAGTGCTATCCCGGGACTCAGTATTGGGCAGTTCTTC.

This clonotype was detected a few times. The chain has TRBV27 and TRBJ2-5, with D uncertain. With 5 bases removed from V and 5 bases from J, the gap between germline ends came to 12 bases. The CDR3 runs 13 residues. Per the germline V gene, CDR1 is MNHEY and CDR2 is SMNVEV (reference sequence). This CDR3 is CASSRTTMETQYF. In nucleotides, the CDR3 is TGTGCCAGCAGTAGAACGACAATGGAGACCCAGTACTTC.

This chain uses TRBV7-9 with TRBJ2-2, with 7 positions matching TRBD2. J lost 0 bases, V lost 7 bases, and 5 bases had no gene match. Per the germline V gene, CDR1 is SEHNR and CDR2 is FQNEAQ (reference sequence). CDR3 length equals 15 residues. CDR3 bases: TGTGCCAGCAAGGGGAGCGGGACGAACACCGGGGAGCTGTTTTTT. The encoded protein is CASKGSGTNTGELFF.

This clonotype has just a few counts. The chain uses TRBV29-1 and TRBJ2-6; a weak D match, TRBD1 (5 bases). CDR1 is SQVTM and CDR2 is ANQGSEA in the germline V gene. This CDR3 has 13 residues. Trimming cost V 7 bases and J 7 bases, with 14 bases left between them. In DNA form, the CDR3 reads TGCAGCGCCAGGGCCCCGGCCGCCAACGTCCTGACTTTC. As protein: CSARAPAANVLTF.

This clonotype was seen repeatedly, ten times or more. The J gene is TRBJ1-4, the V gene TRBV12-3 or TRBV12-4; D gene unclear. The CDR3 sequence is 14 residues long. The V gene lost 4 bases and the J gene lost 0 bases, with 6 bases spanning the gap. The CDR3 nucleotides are TGTGCCAGCAGTTGGTTCGCAACTAATGAAAAACTGTTTTTT. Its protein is CASSWFATNEKLFF.

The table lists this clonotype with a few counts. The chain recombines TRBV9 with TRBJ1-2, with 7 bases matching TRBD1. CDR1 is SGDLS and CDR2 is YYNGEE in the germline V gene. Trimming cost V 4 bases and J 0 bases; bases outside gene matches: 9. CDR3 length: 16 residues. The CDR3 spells CASSLDRRRPNYGYTF. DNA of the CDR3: TGTGCCAGCAGCCTGGACAGGCGCCGACCTAACTATGGCTACACCTTC.

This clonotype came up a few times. CDR3: CASSPPTRRYEQYF. CDR3 coding DNA: TGTGCCAGCAGCCCCCCGACACGGAGGTACGAGCAGTACTTC. The V and J genes are TRBV7-2 and TRBJ2-7; TRBD2 is a possible D gene (5 bases). Germline CDR1 reads SGHTA; CDR2 reads FQGNSA. The CDR3 runs to 14 residues. Trimming stripped 5 bases from V and 4 bases from J, with 15 bases between.

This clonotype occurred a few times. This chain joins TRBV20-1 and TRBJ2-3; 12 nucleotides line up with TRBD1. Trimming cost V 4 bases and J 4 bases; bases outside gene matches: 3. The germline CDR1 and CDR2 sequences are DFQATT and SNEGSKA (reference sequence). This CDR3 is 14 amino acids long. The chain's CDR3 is CSATGTGGPDTQYF. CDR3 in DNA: TGCAGTGCTACAGGGACAGGGGGCCCAGATACGCAGTATTTT.

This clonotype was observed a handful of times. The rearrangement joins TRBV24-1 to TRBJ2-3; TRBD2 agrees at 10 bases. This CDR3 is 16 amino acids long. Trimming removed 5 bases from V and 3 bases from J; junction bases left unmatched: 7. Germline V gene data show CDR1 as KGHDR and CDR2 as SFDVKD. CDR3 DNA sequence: TGTGCCACCAGTGCGGCTAGCGGGAGAGGGACAGATACGCAGTATTTT. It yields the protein CATSAASGRGTDTQYF.

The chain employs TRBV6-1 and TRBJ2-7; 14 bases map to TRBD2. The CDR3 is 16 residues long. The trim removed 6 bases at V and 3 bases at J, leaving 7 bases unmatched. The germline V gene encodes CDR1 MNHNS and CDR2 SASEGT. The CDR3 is CASSPGLAGVFYEQYF. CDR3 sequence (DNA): TGTGCCAGCAGCCCGGGACTAGCGGGAGTTTTCTACGAGCAGTACTTC.

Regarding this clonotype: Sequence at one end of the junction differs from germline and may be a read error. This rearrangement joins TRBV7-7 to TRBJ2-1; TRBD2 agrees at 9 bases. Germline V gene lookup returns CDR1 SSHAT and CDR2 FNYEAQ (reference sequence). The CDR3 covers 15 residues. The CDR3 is CASSLQGGGGGKQFF. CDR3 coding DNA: TGTGCTAGCAGCTTACAGGGCGGCGGGGGGGGGAAGCAGTTCTTC.

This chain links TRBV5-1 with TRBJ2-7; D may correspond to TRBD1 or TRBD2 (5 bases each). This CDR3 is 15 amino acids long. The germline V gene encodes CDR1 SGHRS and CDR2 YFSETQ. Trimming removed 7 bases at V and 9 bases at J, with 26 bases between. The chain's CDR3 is CASGSTGLTTSPQYF. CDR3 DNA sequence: TGCGCCAGCGGGTCTACGGGGCTAACAACCTCACCGCAGTACTTC.

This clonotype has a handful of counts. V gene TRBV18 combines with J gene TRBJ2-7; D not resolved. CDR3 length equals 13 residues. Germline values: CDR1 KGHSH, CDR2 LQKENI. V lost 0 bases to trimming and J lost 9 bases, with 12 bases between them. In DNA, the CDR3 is TGTGCCAGCTCACCACCGAGTTTGGTGGTGCAGTACTTC. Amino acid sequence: CASSPPSLVVQYF.

CDR3 bases: TGCGCCAGCAGCCAAGATAGAGGACGGGAAGCTTTCTTT. This gives the protein CASSQDRGREAFF. The gene calls are TRBV4-1 and TRBJ1-1; no definite D call. V was pared by 0 bases and J by 8 bases, with 10 bases between. The CDR3 extends over 13 amino acids. Germline V gene lookup returns CDR1 MGHRA and CDR2 YSYEKL.

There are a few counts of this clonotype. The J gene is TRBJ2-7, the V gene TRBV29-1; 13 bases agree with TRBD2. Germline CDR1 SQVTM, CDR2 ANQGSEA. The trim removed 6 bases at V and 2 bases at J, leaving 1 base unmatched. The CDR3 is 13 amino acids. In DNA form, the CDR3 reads TGCAGCGTCGGGACTAGCGGGGCCTACGAGCAGTACTTC. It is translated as CSVGTSGAYEQYF.

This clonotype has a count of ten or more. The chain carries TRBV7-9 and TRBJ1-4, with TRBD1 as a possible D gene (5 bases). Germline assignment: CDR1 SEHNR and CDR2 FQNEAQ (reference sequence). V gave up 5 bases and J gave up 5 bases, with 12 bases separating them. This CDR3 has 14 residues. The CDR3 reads CASSPGRENEKLFF. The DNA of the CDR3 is TGTGCCAGCAGCCCGGGACGGGAGAATGAAAAACTGTTTTTT.

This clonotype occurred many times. CDR3 DNA: TGTGCCAGCAGCAATTACGTAGATACGCAGTATTTT. As protein: CASSNYVDTQYF. This chain uses TRBV7-2 with TRBJ2-3, with D unclear. CDR1 and CDR2 from the germline V gene are SGHTA and FQGNSA. The V end lost 5 bases, the J end lost 5 bases, and 8 bases lay between the germline ends. This CDR3 has 12 amino acids.